A selection of T cell receptor beta chains follows, all from one sample in a study of cytomegalovirus exposure and HLA in healthy donors. TCRdb's table, derived via immunoSEQ multiplex PCR, lists solely in-frame clones and lacks some. The table has 200,000 to 250,000 clones, approximately 82% seen once; the top ten hold roughly 7.4%. Sequencing used PBMCs. The receptor set was obtained from an older woman in good health and CMV-seropositive. CDR3s leave out the opening cysteine and the closing phenylalanine or tryptophan.

j_call	v_call	cdr3_aa
TRBJ1-1	TRBV6-1	ASRVNRAMNTEAF
TRBJ2-1	TRBV12-5	ASARSGSSYNEQF
TRBJ2-7	TRBV5-1	ASSLGQIYEQY
TRBJ1-1	TRBV5-6	ASSLGSTEAF
TRBJ2-7	TRBV6-5	ARGQGTSYEQY
TRBJ1-1	TRBV5-4	ASSLDRGMNTEAF
TRBJ1-5	TRBV2	ASTREVYSNQPQH
TRBJ1-4	TRBV7-6	ASGAFGEKLF
TRBJ2-1	TRBV10-2	ASRKGTSGSLPTEQF
TRBJ1-1	TRBV28	ASSEAAEAF
TRBJ2-3	TRBV15	ATSRSAGSWDTQY
TRBJ2-7	TRBV28	ASSLTSGTYYEQY
TRBJ2-1	TRBV5-1	ASSLVSGSYNEQF
TRBJ2-1	TRBV10-3	AISASAGQANNEQF
TRBJ1-3	TRBV10-1	ASGPGQGSSGNTIY
TRBJ2-2	TRBV5-4	ASSLSGSRELF
TRBJ1-2	TRBV28	ASSAPGTGHYGYT
TRBJ2-3	TRBV7-9	ASSRPSGSRDTQY
TRBJ1-4	TRBV28	ASQSNEKLF
TRBJ1-4	TRBV28	ASYHRGQTMEKLF
TRBJ2-2	TRBV29-1	SVEGLNRDGGELF
TRBJ2-7	TRBV28	ASSLQTYEQY
TRBJ2-6	TRBV28	ASAAVSGANVLT
TRBJ2-5	TRBV10-2	ASSESWEDETQY
TRBJ1-2	TRBV9	ASSVSGWGNGYT
TRBJ2-1	TRBV29-1	SARTSGSHGTNEQF
TRBJ2-2	TRBV7-7	ASSLGGGGTGELF
TRBJ2-1	TRBV6-1	ASGSGRGSYNEQF
TRBJ2-3	TRBV9	ASSPLAGSTDTQY
TRBJ2-3	TRBV29-1	SVGAGVGTDTQY
TRBJ2-1	TRBV29-1	SVGSRVYNEQF
TRBJ2-1	TRBV7-2	ASSLSRSPRQF
TRBJ2-2	TRBV6-6	ASSYVSGTGELF
TRBJ2-1	TRBV4-1	ASSQIWGQGDSYNEQF
TRBJ2-1	TRBV15	ATSKIGLARVHEQF
TRBJ1-1	TRBV10-2	ASSDPRDRGPNTEAF
TRBJ1-3	TRBV6-5	ASSTSGYSGNTIY
TRBJ2-2	TRBV4-1	ASSQGVLAGGTGGELF
TRBJ2-7	TRBV5-1	ASSLGLAGLSTSYEQY
TRBJ1-2	TRBV28	ASSLPRGQGWGYGYT
TRBJ1-1	TRBV28	ASSFIQGRAF
TRBJ2-3	TRBV6-1	AITKQGADTQY
TRBJ1-3	TRBV7-9	ASSLQAGNTIY
TRBJ2-7	TRBV28	ASSRSTIYEQY
TRBJ2-1	TRBV6-1	ASLVLASYYNEQF
TRBJ2-7	TRBV5-4	ASSPPQGGEQY
TRBJ1-5	TRBV9	ASSPGGGSGQPQH
TRBJ2-1	TRBV19	ASRHPGTSGRAGEQF
TRBJ2-5	TRBV2	ASSPGTGVQETQY
TRBJ2-7	TRBV5-1	ASSLYGTVLYEQY
TRBJ2-7	TRBV28	ASSSQIYEQY
TRBJ1-2	TRBV6-5	ASSFRPRDTDGYT
TRBJ1-1	TRBV4-1	ASSQISEPGTEAF
TRBJ2-5	TRBV7-2	ASSLQGWQETQY
TRBJ1-4	TRBV5-4	ASSYGITNEKLF